Listed here are 19 T cell receptor beta chains from one sample, sequenced in a study of human T cells and chemical hapten exposure. TCRdb re-derived calls from the RACE reads in MiXCR, one entry per CDR3 protein. The table lists around 33,000 distinct CDR3 sequences, roughly an eighth of them singletons. Time point given: pre-sensitization, week 0. Treatment: therapeutic diphenylcyclopropenone sensitization with weekly scalp DPC. Whole blood, unfractionated, served as the material for total RNA extraction. The source was whole blood, collected in connection with sensitization to the hapten diphenylcyclopropenone (DPC). The origin of the receptors is a woman in her forties with alopecia areata. Some clones in this sample may be carry-over from other donors' samples.

This sequence joins TRBV28 and TRBJ2-7, with 9 bases lining up with TRBD2. Germline-derived CDR1 and CDR2 are MDHEN and SYDVKM. The CDR3 length is 14 residues. V gave up 3 bases and J gave up 0 bases; unmatched junction bases: 0. CDR3 nucleotide sequence: TGTGCCAGCAGTTTTAGCGGGAGCTCCTACGAGCAGTACTTC. Translation: CASSFSGSSYEQYF.

This clonotype was counted ten times or more. The rearrangement uses TRBV2 and TRBJ2-1, with 9 bases fitting TRBD2. CDR3 length equals 15 residues. V shed 6 bases and J 7 bases; nucleotides not matched to a gene: 10. CDR1 and CDR2 from the germline V gene are SNHLY and FYNNEI. In DNA, the CDR3 is TGTGCCAGCAGGAGTAGCGGGAGTGGTGCGAATGAGCAGTTCTTC. Protein: CASRSSGSGANEQFF.

The V gene is TRBV7-3, the J gene TRBJ2-3, with TRBD2 matching over 7 bases. The CDR3 is 16 amino acids. The ends lost 0 bases at V and 1 base at J; junction bases unmatched: 4. Germline V gene data show CDR1 as SGHTA and CDR2 as FQGTGA. The CDR3 loop reads CASSLTWLAGTDTQYF. In DNA form, the CDR3 reads TGTGCCAGCAGCTTAACTTGGCTAGCGGGCACAGATACGCAGTATTTT. Based on the CDR3 plus reference TRBV7-3 and TRBJ2-3, the full variable domain is GAGVSQTPSNKVTEKGKYVELRCDPISGHTALYWYRQSLGQGPEFLIYFQGTGAADDSGLPNDRFFAVRPEGSVSTLKIQRTERGDSAVYLCASSLTWLAGTDTQYFGPGTRLTVL.

This clonotype was found a few times. CDR3 amino acids: CASSPGLAGAAGELFF. The CDR3 region has the DNA TGCGCCAGCAGCCCCGGACTAGCGGGAGCTGCCGGGGAGCTGTTTTTT. The chain joins TRBV5-1 to TRBJ2-2, with 13 bases aligning to TRBD2. The germline gives CDR1 SGHRS, CDR2 YFSETQ. The CDR3 contains 16 residues. Trimming at V came to 4 bases and at J to 6 bases, leaving 6 bases not matched to a gene.

There are many counts of this clonotype. The rearrangement links TRBV10-3 to TRBJ2-5; D possibly corresponds to TRBD2 (6 bases). CDR3 length equals 13 residues. The V gene's germline CDR1 is ENHRY and CDR2 SYGVKD. V was pared by 4 bases and J by 3 bases, with 9 bases between. The CDR3 here is CAISVGGEETQYF. The CDR3 coding sequence is TGTGCCATCAGTGTGGGCGGGGAAGAGACCCAGTACTTC.

This clonotype was observed many times. The chain carries TRBV9 and TRBJ1-2; tentatively, D is TRBD1 (5 bases). Germline CDR1 is SGDLS and CDR2 is YYNGEE. V was pared by 4 bases and J by 6 bases, with 16 bases between. The CDR3 runs 14 residues. The chain's CDR3 is CASSLDNLGNGYTF. The CDR3 coding sequence is TGTGCCAGCAGCCTGGACAACTTGGGCAATGGCTACACCTTC.

This clonotype has just a few counts. The V and J genes are TRBV7-8 and TRBJ2-1; 8 bases are shared with TRBD1. Germline V CDR1 and CDR2: SGHVS, FQNEAQ. The CDR3 has 16 residues. V shed 6 bases, J shed 0 bases, and the junction held 7 bases outside the gene matches. The CDR3 loop reads CASSPGTGGSYNEQFF. Written as DNA, the CDR3 is TGTGCCAGCAGTCCAGGCACAGGGGGCTCCTACAATGAGCAGTTCTTC.

This clonotype has a count of ten or more. The V and J genes are TRBV29-1 and TRBJ2-5; 7 nucleotides align to TRBD1. This CDR3 has 12 residues. J was trimmed by 0 bases and V by 6 bases; bases with no gene match: 1. Per germline, CDR1 SQVTM and CDR2 ANQGSEA. The CDR3 DNA sequence: TGCAGCGTGGACAGGTACCAAGAGACCCAGTACTTC. Encoded protein: CSVDRYQETQYF.

In this sample, this clonotype turned up many times. The chain carries TRBV6-2 or TRBV6-3 and TRBJ2-6, with 12 bases matching TRBD1. The CDR3 totals 19 residues. Germline CDR1 is MNHEY and CDR2 is SVGEGT. The V gene end was trimmed by 1 base and the J gene end by 4 bases; junction bases not matched to a gene: 8. DNA of the CDR3: TGTGCCAGCAGTTACTTCCGGGACAGGGGGCAGGAAGGGGCCAACGTCCTGACTTTC. This gives the protein CASSYFRDRGQEGANVLTF.

This clonotype turned up a few times. This chain uses TRBV5-1 with TRBJ2-1; D gene unclear. This CDR3 spans 11 amino acids. V shed 6 bases and J shed 8 bases, with 9 bases lying between them. Germline assignment: CDR1 SGHRS and CDR2 YFSETQ. The CDR3 DNA sequence: TGCGCCAGCACCCTTGGTCATGAGCAGTTCTTC. Protein sequence: CASTLGHEQFF.

This clonotype appeared a few times. The chain couples TRBV28 to TRBJ1-1; unclear D gene. Trimming removed 10 bases from V and 6 bases from J, with 12 bases in between. The CDR3 spans 11 residues. The V gene's germline CDR1 is MDHEN and CDR2 SYDVKM. The CDR3, as DNA: TGTGCCACGATGGGCCTCGCTGAAGCTTTCTTT. The encoded protein is CATMGLAEAFF.

This clonotype was seen more than once but under ten times. The rearrangement links TRBV30 to TRBJ2-3, with TRBD1 identical over 8 bases. Trimming removed 1 base from V and 3 bases from J; junction bases left unmatched: 6. The CDR3 totals 15 residues. In germline, CDR1 is GTSNPN, CDR2 SVGIG (reference sequence). Here the CDR3 reads CAWSGGRQGTDTQYF. The CDR3 nucleotides are TGTGCCTGGAGTGGGGGCAGACAGGGGACAGATACGCAGTATTTT.

V is TRBV11-2 and J is TRBJ2-6; D is ambiguous. Germline assignment: CDR1 SGHAT and CDR2 FQNNGV. Trimming took off 3 bases at V and 2 bases at J, with 5 bases between the two ends. The CDR3 runs to 14 residues. The CDR3 nucleotides are TGTGCCAGCAGCTTTAGCCCTGGGGCCAACGTCCTGACTTTC. Protein: CASSFSPGANVLTF.

At least ten counts were recorded for this clonotype. V usage is TRBV7-2 and J usage is TRBJ2-3; 9 bases line up with TRBD2. Germline V CDR1 and CDR2: SGHTA, FQGNSA. The J segment lost 1 base and the V segment lost 3 bases, leaving 2 bases of the junction unmatched. The CDR3 has 15 residues. The CDR3 here is CASSFGLARTDTQYF. The CDR3, as DNA: TGTGCCAGCAGCTTTGGACTAGCGCGCACAGATACGCAGTATTTT. Combining the CDR3 with reference TRBV7-2 and TRBJ2-3 gives the whole variable domain GAGVSQSPSNKVTEKGKDVELRCDPISGHTALYWYRQSLGQGLEFLIYFQGNSAPDKSGLPSDRFSAERTGGSVSTLTIQRTQQEDSAVYLCASSFGLARTDTQYFGPGTRLTVL.

This clonotype was seen many times. The CDR3 spells CASIITFDRPFPYEQYF. CDR3 DNA sequence: TGTGCCAGCATCATCACCTTTGACAGGCCCTTTCCCTACGAGCAGTACTTC. The genes are TRBV5-8 and TRBJ2-7; a weak D match, TRBD1 (6 bases). The CDR3 has 17 amino acids. The germline CDR1 and CDR2 sequences are SGHTS and YDEGEE. V was pared by 6 bases and J by 2 bases, with 24 bases between.

This clonotype was picked up many times. The chain has TRBV6-5 and TRBJ2-1; D unclear. V lost 4 bases, J lost 7 bases, and 14 bases lay in between. The CDR3 has 14 amino acids. CDR1 and CDR2 (germline): MNHEY, SVGAGI. The CDR3 nucleotides read TGTGCCAGCAGTTCCGCAAATTTGGGGAATGAGCAGTTCTTC. Amino acids: CASSSANLGNEQFF.

This clonotype was seen only a few times. The V gene is TRBV6-2 or TRBV6-3, the J gene TRBJ1-2; possibly TRBD1 for D (5 bases). Trimming stripped 6 bases from V and 2 bases from J, with 10 bases between. The CDR3 runs to 13 residues. Germline V gene data show CDR1 as MNHEY and CDR2 as SVGEGT. The chain's CDR3 is CASSRQMNYGYTF. CDR3 nucleotides: TGTGCCAGCAGCAGACAGATGAACTATGGCTACACCTTC.

Ten or more counts support this clonotype. This chain uses TRBV7-3 with TRBJ2-1; D tentatively reads TRBD1 or TRBD2 (5 bases each). V lost 5 bases to trimming and J lost 6 bases, with 17 bases between them. The V gene's germline CDR1 is SGHTA and CDR2 FQGTGA. CDR3 length equals 15 residues. The CDR3 nucleotides read TGTGCCAGCAGCCAGAGGGACCTCGAGGCCAATGAGCAGTTCTTC. Amino acids: CASSQRDLEANEQFF.

This clonotype was observed at least ten times. The rearrangement joins TRBV6-1 to TRBJ2-1, with D tentatively TRBD1 (5 bases). There are 15 residues in the CDR3. Germline V gene data show CDR1 as MNHNS and CDR2 as SASEGT. V was shortened by 10 bases and J by 8 bases, with 24 bases between the two germline ends. The CDR3 loop is CATSLADTSGDEQFF. The CDR3 DNA reads TGTGCCACCTCCCTTGCGGACACGTCGGGCGATGAGCAGTTCTTC.